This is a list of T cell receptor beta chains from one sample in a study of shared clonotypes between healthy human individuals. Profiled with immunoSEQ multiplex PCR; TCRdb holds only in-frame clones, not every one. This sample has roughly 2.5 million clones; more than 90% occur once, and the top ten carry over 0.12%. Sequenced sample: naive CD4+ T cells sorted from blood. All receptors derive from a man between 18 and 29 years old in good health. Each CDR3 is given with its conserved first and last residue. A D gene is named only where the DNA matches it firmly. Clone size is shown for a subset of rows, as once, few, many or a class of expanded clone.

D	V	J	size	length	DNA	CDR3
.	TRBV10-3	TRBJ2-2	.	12	TGTGCCATCAGTGCCGGCACCGGGGAGCTGTTTTTT	CAISAGTGELFF
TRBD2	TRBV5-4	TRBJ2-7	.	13	TGTGCCAGCAGTCCGGGGGGGACTTACGAGCAGTACTTC	CASSPGGTYEQYF
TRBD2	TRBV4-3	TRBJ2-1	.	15	TGCGCCAGCAGCCAAGAAACTAGCGGGAGCCATGAGCAGTTCTTC	CASSQETSGSHEQFF
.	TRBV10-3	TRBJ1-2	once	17	TGTGCCATCAGTGATCGGGCATCCGTGGGTGGTGGCTATGGCTACACCTTC	CAISDRASVGGGYGYTF
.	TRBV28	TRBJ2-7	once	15	TGTGCCAGCAGTTTAGTGGACCGAGATGATACCGAGCAGTACTTC	CASSLVDRDDTEQYF
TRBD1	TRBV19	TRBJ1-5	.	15	TGTGCCAGCAAAACAGGGGTCAATAGCAATCAGCCCCAGCATTTT	CASKTGVNSNQPQHF
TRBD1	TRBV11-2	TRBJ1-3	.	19	TGTGCCAGCAGCCCCCGAGAGACAGGGGGACCGAACTCTGGAAACACCATATATTTT	CASSPRETGGPNSGNTIYF
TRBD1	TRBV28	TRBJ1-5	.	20	TGTGCCAGCAGTCAATTCCGACCGGGACAGGGAGTTGATGGCAATCAGCCCCAGCATTTT	CASSQFRPGQGVDGNQPQHF
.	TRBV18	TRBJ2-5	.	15	TGTGCCAGCTCACCGTCGACAGGTGGCCAAGAGACCCAGTACTTC	CASSPSTGGQETQYF
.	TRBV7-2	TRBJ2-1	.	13	TGTGCCAGCAGCTTAGCGCTGGCGCTACGGCAGTTCTTC	CASSLALALRQFF
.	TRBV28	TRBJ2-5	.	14	TGTGCCAGCAGTTTGCCGGGGGCGGGGGAGACCCAGTACTTC	CASSLPGAGETQYF
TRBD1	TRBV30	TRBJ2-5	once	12	TGTGCCTCCTCACAGGGGCGGGAGACCCAGTACTTC	CASSQGRETQYF
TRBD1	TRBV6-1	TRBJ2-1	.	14	TGTGCCAGCAGTAGGACAGGGGATTTGAATGAGCAGTTCTTC	CASSRTGDLNEQFF
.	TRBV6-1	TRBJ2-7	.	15	TGTGCCAGCAGTGACGCCTCAGGGGGGAGCTACGAGCAGTACTTC	CASSDASGGSYEQYF
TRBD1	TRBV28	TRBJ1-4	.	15	TGTGCCAGCAGTTCGGGGACAGGGGGTAATGAAAAACTGTTTTTT	CASSSGTGGNEKLFF
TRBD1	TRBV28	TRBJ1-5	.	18	TGTGCCAGCAGTGGGGACAGGGGGCGGAAGGATGGCAATCAGCCCCAGCATTTT	CASSGDRGRKDGNQPQHF
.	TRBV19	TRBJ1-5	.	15	TGTGCCAGTAGTATATCGGAGGGGACCAATCAGCCCCAGCATTTT	CASSISEGTNQPQHF
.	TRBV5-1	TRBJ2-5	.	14	TGCGCCAGCAGCTTGCCGCAGGGCGGCGAGACCCAGTACTTC	CASSLPQGGETQYF
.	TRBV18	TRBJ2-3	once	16	TGTGCCAGCTCACCACCGGTTTCCGCTAGCACAGATACGCAGTATTTT	CASSPPVSASTDTQYF